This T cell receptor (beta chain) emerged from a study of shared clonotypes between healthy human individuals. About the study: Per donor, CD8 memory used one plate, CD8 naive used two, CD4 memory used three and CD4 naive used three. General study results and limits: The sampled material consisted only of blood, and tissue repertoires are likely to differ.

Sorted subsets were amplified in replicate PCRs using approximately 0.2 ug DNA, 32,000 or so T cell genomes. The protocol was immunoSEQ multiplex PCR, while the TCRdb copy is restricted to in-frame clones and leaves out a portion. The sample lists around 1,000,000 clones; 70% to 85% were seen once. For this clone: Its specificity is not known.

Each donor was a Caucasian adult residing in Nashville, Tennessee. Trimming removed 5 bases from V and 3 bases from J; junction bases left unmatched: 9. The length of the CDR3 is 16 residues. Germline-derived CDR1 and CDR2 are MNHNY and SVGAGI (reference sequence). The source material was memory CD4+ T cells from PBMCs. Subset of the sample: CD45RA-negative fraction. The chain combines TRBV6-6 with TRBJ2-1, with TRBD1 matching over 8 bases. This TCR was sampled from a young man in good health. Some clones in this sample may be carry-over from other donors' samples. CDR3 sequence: CASSGRTGTDYNEQFF. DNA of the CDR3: TGTGCCAGCAGTGGAAGGACAGGGACAGACTACAATGAGCAGTTCTTC.